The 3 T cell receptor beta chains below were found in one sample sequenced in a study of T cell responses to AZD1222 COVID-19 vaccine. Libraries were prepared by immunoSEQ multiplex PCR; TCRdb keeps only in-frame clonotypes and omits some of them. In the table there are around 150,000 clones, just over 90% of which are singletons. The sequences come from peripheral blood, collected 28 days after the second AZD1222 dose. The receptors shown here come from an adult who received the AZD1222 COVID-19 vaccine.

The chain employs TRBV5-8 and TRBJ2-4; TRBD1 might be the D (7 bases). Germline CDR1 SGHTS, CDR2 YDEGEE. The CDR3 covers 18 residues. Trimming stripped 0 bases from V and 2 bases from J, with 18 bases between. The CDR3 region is CASSLDWETGRTKNIQYF. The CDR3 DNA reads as TGTGCCAGCAGCTTGGATTGGGAGACAGGGAGGACCAAAAACATTCAGTACTTC.

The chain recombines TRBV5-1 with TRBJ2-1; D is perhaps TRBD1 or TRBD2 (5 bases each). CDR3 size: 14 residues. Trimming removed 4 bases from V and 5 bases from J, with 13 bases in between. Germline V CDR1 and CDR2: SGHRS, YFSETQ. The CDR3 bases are TGCGCCAGCAGCGGCTGGGGGAACGACAATGAGCAGTTCTTC. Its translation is CASSGWGNDNEQFF.

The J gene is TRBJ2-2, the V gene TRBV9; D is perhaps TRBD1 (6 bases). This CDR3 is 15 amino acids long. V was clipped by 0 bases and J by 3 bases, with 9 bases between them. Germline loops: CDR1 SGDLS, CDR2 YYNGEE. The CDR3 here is CASSVAGVDTGELFF. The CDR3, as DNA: TGTGCCAGCAGCGTAGCAGGGGTGGACACCGGGGAGCTGTTTTTT.